These T cell receptor beta chains were read from a single sample in a study of T cell repertoires in cytomegalovirus infection. A single record per CDR3 protein comes from TCRdb applying MiXCR to the reads. The data hold 560,000 or so distinct CDR3 sequences, with approximately 17% observed a single time. The specimen sequenced was CD8+ T cells from PBMCs. These receptors all come from a human donor in good health (CMV status not recorded). Some clones in this sample may be carry-over from other donors' samples. Both conserved end residues are part of each CDR3. D genes are given only for firm matches. Expanded clones are given a class, and other clones once, few, many or no size at all.

d_call,clone_size,v_call,j_call,cdr3_nt,cdr3_aa
TRBD1,many,TRBV28,TRBJ2-1,TGTGCCAGCAGTTGGGACAGAGGGTCGGACAATGAGCAGTTCTTC,CASSWDRGSDNEQFF
NA,many,TRBV19,TRBJ1-1,TGTGCCAGTAGTATCAATGGGGAGAACACTGAAGCTTTCTTT,CASSINGENTEAFF
NA,NA,TRBV6-6,TRBJ1-2,TGTGCCAGCAGTTACTCGGCGGCTGGTTATGGCTACACCTTC,CASSYSAAGYGYTF
TRBD2,NA,TRBV3-1,TRBJ2-5,TGTGCCAGCAGCCAAGAGGGACTATCCGATCAGACCCAGTACTTC,CASSQEGLSDQTQYF
TRBD1,few,TRBV18,TRBJ2-5,TGTGCCAGCTCAATTCCAGGGGGCCACCAAGAGACCCAGTACTTC,CASSIPGGHQETQYF
NA,many,TRBV11-2,TRBJ1-1,TGTGCCAGCAGCTTATTGGACCGGATGAACACTGAAGCTTTCTTT,CASSLLDRMNTEAFF
TRBD2,few,TRBV7-3,TRBJ2-3,TGTGCCAGCAGCTTAACACGGGGGGCAGATACGCAGTATTTT,CASSLTRGADTQYF
NA,many,TRBV11-1,TRBJ2-7,TGTGCCAGCAGCTTAAAGAGTCCCCTGGCTTCCTACGAGCAGTACTTC,CASSLKSPLASYEQYF
NA,many,TRBV6-1,TRBJ1-5,TGTGCCAGCAGTGAATCTGTTAGAGGCAATCAGCCCCAGCATTTT,CASSESVRGNQPQHF
TRBD1,few,TRBV7-3,TRBJ1-5,TGTGCCAGCAGCTCCTTTGGGGACAGGGGACCCAATCAGCCCCAGCATTTT,CASSSFGDRGPNQPQHF
TRBD1,many,TRBV7-9,TRBJ2-7,TGTGCCAGCAGTCAACCTCGGACAGGGCGGCTCACCTACGAGCAGTACTTC,CASSQPRTGRLTYEQYF
TRBD1,many,TRBV7-9,TRBJ2-7,TGTGCCAGCAGCTTACCCACAGTACCACTGGACAGGGGGGATATCGAGCAGTACTTC,CASSLPTVPLDRGDIEQYF
TRBD1,many,TRBV7-9,TRBJ2-1,TGTGCCAGCAGCTTAGCCGAGACAGGGATCGACAATGAGCAGTTCTTC,CASSLAETGIDNEQFF
NA,many,TRBV7-3,TRBJ2-5,TGTGCCAGCAGCGGGGACTGGGGGGAGACCCAGTACTTC,CASSGDWGETQYF
TRBD1,many,TRBV7-8,TRBJ1-2,TGTGCCAGCACCCCCCCCACCAGGGGGGATGGCTACACCTTC,CASTPPTRGDGYTF
NA,many,TRBV20-1,TRBJ1-5,TGCAGTGCTAGAGATCAGACACTTAAAAAGGGCAATCAGCCCCAGCATTTT,CSARDQTLKKGNQPQHF
TRBD2,many,TRBV5-1,TRBJ2-7,TGCGCCAGCAGCTTGTGGGATAGCGGGAGCTACGAGCAGTACTTC,CASSLWDSGSYEQYF
NA,many,TRBV7-2,TRBJ2-1,TGTGCCAGCAGCCGGCCCGGCGTGGTTGAGCAGTTCTTC,CASSRPGVVEQFF
NA,NA,TRBV23-1,TRBJ1-4,TGCGTTAGGGGTCCTAATGAAAAACTGTTTTTT,CVRGPNEKLFF
NA,many,TRBV11-2,TRBJ1-6,TGTGCCAGCAGCTTAGCTTTGTATGGGGCCCTCCATAATTCACCCCTCCACTTT,CASSLALYGALHNSPLHF
NA,NA,TRBV27,TRBJ2-1,TGTGCCAGCAGTTCATTAGCGGATTCCTACAATGAGCAGTTCTTC,CASSSLADSYNEQFF
TRBD2,many,TRBV5-6,TRBJ2-1,TGTGCCAGCAGCTCAGCGGGGGGTAATTACAATGAGCAGTTCTTC,CASSSAGGNYNEQFF
NA,few,TRBV9,TRBJ2-3,TGTGCCAGCAGCGCATACTCCTCTAGCACAGATACGCAGTATTTT,CASSAYSSSTDTQYF
TRBD2,many,TRBV19,TRBJ2-1,TGTGCCAGTAGCCCCTTAGGCGGGAGACGCTACAATGAGCAGTTCTTC,CASSPLGGRRYNEQFF
NA,NA,TRBV4-2,TRBJ2-1,TGTGCCAGCAGCCCAACTGTGGGGCCGGTCAATGTGCAGTTCTTC,CASSPTVGPVNVQFF
NA,many,TRBV28,TRBJ1-1,TGTGCCAGCAGTTCGCCACGTAATTTGGCTGAAGCTTTCTTT,CASSSPRNLAEAFF
TRBD1,many,TRBV7-9,TRBJ1-4,TGTGCCAGCAGCAATGTAAACGGACAGGGTCCGGTTAATGAAAAACTGTTTTTT,CASSNVNGQGPVNEKLFF
NA,many,TRBV12-3/TRBV12-4,TRBJ2-3,TGTGCCAGCAGTCCCCCGGGGGTAGCGGAATTACGCACAGATACGCAGTATTTT,CASSPPGVAELRTDTQYF
NA,NA,TRBV20-1,TRBJ2-7,TGCAGTGCTAGAGAGGTGGTGGGGCCCTACGAGCAGTACTTC,CSAREVVGPYEQYF
TRBD1,NA,TRBV15,TRBJ1-2,TGTGCCACCAGCTCCTGGGCAGGGGGCGGCTATGGCTACACCTTC,CATSSWAGGGYGYTF
NA,NA,TRBV9,TRBJ1-1,TGTGCCAGCAGCCCCAGAGTGGGGACCTTAGGCGCTGAAGCTTTCTTT,CASSPRVGTLGAEAFF
NA,NA,TRBV5-1,TRBJ2-7,TGCGCCAGCAGTCGCCTCTCGGACGAGCAGTACTTC,CASSRLSDEQYF
TRBD1,few,TRBV27,TRBJ1-1,TGTGCCAGCAGCTTTATCGGAGGGGGCAACACTGAAGCTTTCTTT,CASSFIGGGNTEAFF
NA,few,TRBV6-5,TRBJ1-5,TGTGCCACCAGTTGGTTTCCAAAAGGACAGCCCCAGCATTTT,CATSWFPKGQPQHF
TRBD1,NA,TRBV27,TRBJ1-2,TGTGCCAGCCATGGTGGTATCCCGGGACAGCCTTTCTATGGCTACACCTTC,CASHGGIPGQPFYGYTF
NA,few,TRBV27,TRBJ1-1,TGTGCCAGCCGCAAGGGCCTCGATGAAGCTTTCTTT,CASRKGLDEAFF
TRBD1,NA,TRBV5-6,TRBJ1-2,TGTGCCAGCAGCTTCCCTATGGACAGGGCTGGCGGCTACACCTTC,CASSFPMDRAGGYTF
NA,NA,TRBV19,TRBJ2-7,TGTGCCAGTAGTATAGACGGGACCTACGAGCAGTACTTC,CASSIDGTYEQYF
NA,NA,TRBV7-8,TRBJ2-7,TGTGCCAGCAGCTTGGGGTACATGGGGCCGCTACCGTCCTACGAGCAGTACTTC,CASSLGYMGPLPSYEQYF
TRBD1,many,TRBV7-9,TRBJ2-3,TGTGCCAGCAGCTTCCGGGACAGGGCCACAGATACGCAGTATTTT,CASSFRDRATDTQYF
NA,NA,TRBV6-5,TRBJ1-4,TGTGCCAGCAGAAGGGGGGAAAAACTGTTTTTT,CASRRGEKLFF
NA,few,TRBV6-1,TRBJ1-2,TGTGCCAGCAGCGCCTCCTCCGCCGCAGGGGACTATGGCTACACCTTC,CASSASSAAGDYGYTF
TRBD1,NA,TRBV20-1,TRBJ2-1,TGCAGTGCCGAAAGGGACAGGGTCTCCTACAATGAGCAGTTCTTC,CSAERDRVSYNEQFF
TRBD2,many,TRBV7-3,TRBJ2-3,TGTGCCAGCAGCTTTGCGGGAGAAGCAGATACGCAGTATTTT,CASSFAGEADTQYF
TRBD2,NA,TRBV28,TRBJ2-1,TGTGCCAGCAGTTCCCGGACTAGCGGGAGTTATTATGAGCAGTTCTTC,CASSSRTSGSYYEQFF
NA,few,TRBV18,TRBJ2-1,TGTGCCAGCTCATTGGCGGGGGCGGATGAGCAGTTCTTC,CASSLAGADEQFF
TRBD1,few,TRBV6-6,TRBJ2-4,TGTGCCAGCAGTTACTCAGAGGGGGCGATGGGCTACCAGTACTTC,CASSYSEGAMGYQYF
TRBD1,NA,TRBV13,TRBJ2-1,TGTGCCAGCAGCCTAACGGGACAGGGCTACAATGAGCAGTTCTTC,CASSLTGQGYNEQFF
TRBD1,many,TRBV27,TRBJ2-2,TGTGCCAGCAGTCCAGGGACAGTACGGGAGCTGTTTTTT,CASSPGTVRELFF
NA,few,TRBV29-1,TRBJ2-7,TGCAGCGTGCTACAGGGAGGCCCCTACGAGCAGTACTTC,CSVLQGGPYEQYF
NA,many,TRBV6-1,TRBJ2-5,TGTGCCAGCAGTGAAGCTAGGCAGAGGATGGAGACCCAGTACTTC,CASSEARQRMETQYF
NA,many,TRBV14,TRBJ2-6,TGTGCCAGCAGCCAAGACTGGGGCAGGACCATAAGGAAAACTGGGGCCAACGTCCTGACTTTC,CASSQDWGRTIRKTGANVLTF
NA,many,TRBV12-3/TRBV12-4,TRBJ2-1,TGTGCCAGCAGTCCACCGGGCCCCAGGAATGAGCAGTTCTTC,CASSPPGPRNEQFF